This T cell receptor beta chain was obtained from a study of T cells in Graves' hyperthyroidism and ophthalmopathy. In the study overall: The blood sample was taken at first diagnosis, before treatment began. Findings of the study overall: Appearing also in blood were most of the thyroid clonotypes expanded above 0.001. Before onset, by a median of approximately 6.8 months, the model predicted ophthalmopathy.

This clonotype was counted ten times or more. What it binds is unknown. Clinicians diagnosed patients from clinical symptoms, serum thyroxine and TRAb, thyroid ultrasound and orbital computed tomography. It was RNA transcripts that yielded the amplified TCR beta CDR3 regions. First-round RT-PCR with HTBI primers amplified the TCR CDR3 region. TCRdb analysed the multiplex PCR reads with MiXCR anew, one entry per CDR3 protein. The table records around 300,000 distinct CDR3 sequences, roughly 22% of them present only once. The sequencing input was blood. The sequence was obtained from a man in his thirties or forties with Graves' ophthalmopathy.

The CDR3 sequence: CASRTGGGTEAFF. Here the CDR3 DNA reads TGTGCCAGCAGGACAGGCGGGGGCACTGAAGCTTTCTTT. This chain joins TRBV28 and TRBJ1-1; possible D gene TRBD1, 6 bases. The germline V gene encodes CDR1 MDHEN and CDR2 SYDVKM. The CDR3 runs 13 residues. V lost 6 bases to trimming and J lost 4 bases, with 12 bases between them.